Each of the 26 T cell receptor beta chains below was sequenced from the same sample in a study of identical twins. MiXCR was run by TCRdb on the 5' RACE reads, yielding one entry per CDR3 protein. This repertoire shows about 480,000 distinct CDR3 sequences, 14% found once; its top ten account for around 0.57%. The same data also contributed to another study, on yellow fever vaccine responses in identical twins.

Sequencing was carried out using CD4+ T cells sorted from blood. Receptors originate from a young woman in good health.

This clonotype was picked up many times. The CDR3 is CASSQVGTSGYNEQFF. DNA for the CDR3: TGCGCCAGCAGCCAAGTCGGGACTAGCGGCTACAATGAGCAGTTCTTC. This sequence joins TRBV4-1 and TRBJ2-1, with 11 bases identical to TRBD2. The CDR3 has 16 amino acids. Losses at the gene ends were 1 base for V and 3 bases for J; bases not matched to a gene: 2. Germline V gives CDR1 MGHRA, CDR2 YSYEKL.

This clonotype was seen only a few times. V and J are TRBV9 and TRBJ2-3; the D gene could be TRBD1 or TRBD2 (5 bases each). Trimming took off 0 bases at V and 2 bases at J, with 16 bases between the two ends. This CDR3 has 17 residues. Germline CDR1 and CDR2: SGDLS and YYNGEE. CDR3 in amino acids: CASSVAGPQGFTDTQYF. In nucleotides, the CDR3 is TGTGCCAGCAGCGTAGCGGGGCCCCAGGGATTCACAGATACGCAGTATTTT.

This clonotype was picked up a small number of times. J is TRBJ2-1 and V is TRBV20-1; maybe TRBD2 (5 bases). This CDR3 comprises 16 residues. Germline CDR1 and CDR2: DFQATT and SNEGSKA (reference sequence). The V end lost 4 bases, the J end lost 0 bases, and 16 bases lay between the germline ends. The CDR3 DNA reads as TGCAGTGCTAAGCGGCCTGGCGCGAGCTCCTACAATGAGCAGTTCTTC. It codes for CSAKRPGASSYNEQFF.

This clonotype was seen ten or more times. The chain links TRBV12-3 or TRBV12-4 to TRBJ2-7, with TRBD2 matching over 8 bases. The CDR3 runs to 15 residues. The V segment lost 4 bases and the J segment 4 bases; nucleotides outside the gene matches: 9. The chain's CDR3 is CASSSQAGAGYEQYF. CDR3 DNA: TGTGCCAGCAGTTCCCAAGCGGGAGCCGGATACGAGCAGTACTTC.

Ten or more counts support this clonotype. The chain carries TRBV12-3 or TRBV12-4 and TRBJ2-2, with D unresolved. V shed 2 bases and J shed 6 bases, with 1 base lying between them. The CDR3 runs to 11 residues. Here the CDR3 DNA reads TGTGCCAGCAGTTTATCCGGGGAGCTGTTTTTT. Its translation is CASSLSGELFF.

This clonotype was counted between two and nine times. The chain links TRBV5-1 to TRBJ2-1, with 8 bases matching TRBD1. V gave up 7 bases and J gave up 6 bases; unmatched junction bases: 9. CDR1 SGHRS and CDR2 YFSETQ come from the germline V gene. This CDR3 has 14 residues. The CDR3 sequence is CASGQGPGVNEQFF. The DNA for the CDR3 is TGCGCCAGCGGACAGGGCCCCGGGGTCAATGAGCAGTTCTTC. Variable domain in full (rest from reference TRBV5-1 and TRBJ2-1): KAGVTQTPRYLIKTRGQQVTLSCSPISGHRSVSWYQQTPGQGLQFLFEYFSETQRNKGNFPGRFSGRQFSNSRSEMNVSTLELGDSALYLCASGQGPGVNEQFFGPGTRLTVL.

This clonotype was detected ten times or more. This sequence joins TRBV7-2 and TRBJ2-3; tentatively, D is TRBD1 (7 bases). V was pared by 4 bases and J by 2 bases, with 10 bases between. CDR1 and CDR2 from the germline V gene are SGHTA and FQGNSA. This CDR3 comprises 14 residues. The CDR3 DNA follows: TGTGCCAGCAGCTCCAGGGGGGCCACAGATACGCAGTATTTT. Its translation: CASSSRGATDTQYF.

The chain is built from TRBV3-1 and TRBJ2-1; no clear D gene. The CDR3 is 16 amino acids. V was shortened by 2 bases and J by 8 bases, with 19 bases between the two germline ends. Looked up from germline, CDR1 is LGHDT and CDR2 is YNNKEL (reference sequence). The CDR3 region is CASSQLRRTTAHEQFF. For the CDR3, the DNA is TGTGCCAGCAGCCAACTACGCCGGACGACGGCCCATGAGCAGTTCTTC.

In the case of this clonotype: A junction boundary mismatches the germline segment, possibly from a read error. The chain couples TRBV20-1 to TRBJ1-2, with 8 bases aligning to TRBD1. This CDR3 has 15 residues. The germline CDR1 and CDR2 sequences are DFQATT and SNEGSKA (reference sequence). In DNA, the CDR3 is TGCAGTGCCTGGCCCACCCAAGGGGGGGCAGGGGGCTACACTTTC. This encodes CSAWPTQGGAGGYTF.

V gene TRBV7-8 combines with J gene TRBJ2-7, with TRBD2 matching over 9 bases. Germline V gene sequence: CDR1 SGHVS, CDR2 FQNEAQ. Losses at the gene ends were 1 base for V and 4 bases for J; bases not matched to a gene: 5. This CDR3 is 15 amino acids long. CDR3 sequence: CASSLDGGGGYEQYF. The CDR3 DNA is TGTGCCAGCAGCTTAGATGGCGGGGGGGGGTACGAGCAGTACTTC. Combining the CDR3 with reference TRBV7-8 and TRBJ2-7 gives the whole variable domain GAGVSQSPRYKVAKRGQDVALRCDPISGHVSLFWYQQALGQGPEFLTYFQNEAQLDKSGLPSDRFFAERPEGSVSTLKIQRTQQEDSAVYLCASSLDGGGGYEQYFGPGTRLTVT.

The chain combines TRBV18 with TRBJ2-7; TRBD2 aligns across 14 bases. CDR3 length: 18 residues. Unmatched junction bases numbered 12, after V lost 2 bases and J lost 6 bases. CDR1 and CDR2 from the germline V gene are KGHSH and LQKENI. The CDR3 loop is CASSPVGLAGGLGSEQYF. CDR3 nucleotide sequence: TGTGCCAGCTCACCAGTCGGACTAGCGGGAGGACTCGGGTCCGAGCAGTACTTC.

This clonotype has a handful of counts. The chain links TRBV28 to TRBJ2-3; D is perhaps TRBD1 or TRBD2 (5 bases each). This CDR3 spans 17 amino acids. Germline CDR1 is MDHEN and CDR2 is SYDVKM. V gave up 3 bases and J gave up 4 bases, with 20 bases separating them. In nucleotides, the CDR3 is TGTGCCAGCAGTTTGCGAGCAGGGAGACTCCAGGCAGATACGCAGTATTTT. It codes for CASSLRAGRLQADTQYF.

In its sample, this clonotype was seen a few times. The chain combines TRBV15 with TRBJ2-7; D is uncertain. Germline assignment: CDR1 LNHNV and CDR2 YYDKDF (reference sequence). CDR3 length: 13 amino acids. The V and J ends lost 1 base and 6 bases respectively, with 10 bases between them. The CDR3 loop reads CATSRVGVPEQYF. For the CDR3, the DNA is TGTGCCACCAGCAGAGTTGGAGTCCCCGAGCAGTACTTC.

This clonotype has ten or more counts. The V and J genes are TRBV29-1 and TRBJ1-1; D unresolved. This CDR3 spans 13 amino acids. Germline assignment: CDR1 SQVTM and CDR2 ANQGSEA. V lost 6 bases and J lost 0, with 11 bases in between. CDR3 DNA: TGCAGCGTGGCGGCAGAAATGAACACTGAAGCTTTCTTT. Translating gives CSVAAEMNTEAFF.

The CDR3 DNA follows: TGCAGTGCTAGACAAACAGGGGGCAAAACCTACGAGCAGTACTTC. This encodes CSARQTGGKTYEQYF. This rearrangement joins TRBV20-1 to TRBJ2-7; TRBD1 matches 9 bases. The CDR3 has 15 amino acids. Per the germline V gene, CDR1 is DFQATT and CDR2 is SNEGSKA (reference sequence). The junction had 7 bases not matched to a gene; V was cut back by 2 bases and J by 2 bases.

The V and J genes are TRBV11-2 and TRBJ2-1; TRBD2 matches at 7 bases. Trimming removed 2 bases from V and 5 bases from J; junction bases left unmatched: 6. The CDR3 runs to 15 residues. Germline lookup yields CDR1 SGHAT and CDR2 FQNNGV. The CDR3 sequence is CASSLRPSGNNEQFF. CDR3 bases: TGTGCCAGCAGCTTAAGGCCTAGCGGAAACAATGAGCAGTTCTTC.

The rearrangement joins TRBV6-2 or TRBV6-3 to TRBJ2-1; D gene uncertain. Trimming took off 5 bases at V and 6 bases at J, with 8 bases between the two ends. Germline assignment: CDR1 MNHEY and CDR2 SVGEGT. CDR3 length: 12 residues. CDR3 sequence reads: CASSRPINEQFF. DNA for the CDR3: TGTGCCAGCAGTAGACCGATCAATGAGCAGTTCTTC.

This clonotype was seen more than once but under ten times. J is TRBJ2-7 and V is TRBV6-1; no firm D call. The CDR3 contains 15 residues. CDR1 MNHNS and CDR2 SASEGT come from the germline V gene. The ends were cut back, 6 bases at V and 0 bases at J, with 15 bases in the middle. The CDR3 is CASSLVGASSYEQYF. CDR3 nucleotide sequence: TGTGCCAGCAGCCTTGTCGGAGCGAGCTCCTACGAGCAGTACTTC.

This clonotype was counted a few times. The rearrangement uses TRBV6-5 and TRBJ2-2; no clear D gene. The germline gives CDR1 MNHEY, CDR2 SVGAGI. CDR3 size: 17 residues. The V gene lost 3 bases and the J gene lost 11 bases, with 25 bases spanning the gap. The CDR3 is CASSYSSRAGPQVELFF. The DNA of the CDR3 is TGTGCCAGCAGTTATTCCTCCCGAGCCGGGCCCCAGGTTGAGCTGTTTTTT.

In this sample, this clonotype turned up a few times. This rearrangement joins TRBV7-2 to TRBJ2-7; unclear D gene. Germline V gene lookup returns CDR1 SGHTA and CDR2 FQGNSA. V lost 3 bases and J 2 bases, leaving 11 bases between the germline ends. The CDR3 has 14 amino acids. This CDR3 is CASSFRPAAYEQYF. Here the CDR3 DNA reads TGTGCCAGCAGCTTTAGGCCAGCCGCCTACGAGCAGTACTTC.

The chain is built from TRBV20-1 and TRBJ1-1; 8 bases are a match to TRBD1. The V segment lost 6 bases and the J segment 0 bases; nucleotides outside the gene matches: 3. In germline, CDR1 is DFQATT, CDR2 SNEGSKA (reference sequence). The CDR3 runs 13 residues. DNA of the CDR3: TGCAGTGCCCCACAGGGGGTGAACACTGAAGCTTTCTTT. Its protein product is CSAPQGVNTEAFF.

The CDR3: CASSQDLDEQFF. CDR3 in DNA: TGTGCCAGCAGCCAAGATCTTGATGAGCAGTTCTTC. The gene calls are TRBV4-2 and TRBJ2-1; D is uncertain. There are 12 residues in the CDR3. V shed 0 bases and J shed 8 bases, with 5 bases lying between them. Germline CDR1 LGHNA, CDR2 YNFKEQ.

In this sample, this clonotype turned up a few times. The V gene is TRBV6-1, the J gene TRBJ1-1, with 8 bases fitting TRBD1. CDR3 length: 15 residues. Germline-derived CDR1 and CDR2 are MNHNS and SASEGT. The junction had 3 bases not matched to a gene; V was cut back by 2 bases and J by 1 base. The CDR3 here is CASSETTGANTEAFF. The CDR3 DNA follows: TGTGCCAGCAGTGAAACGACAGGGGCGAACACTGAAGCTTTCTTT.

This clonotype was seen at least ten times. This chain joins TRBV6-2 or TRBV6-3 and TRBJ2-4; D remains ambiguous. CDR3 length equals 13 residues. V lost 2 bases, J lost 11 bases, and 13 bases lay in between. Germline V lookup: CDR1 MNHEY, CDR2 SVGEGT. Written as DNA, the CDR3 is TGTGCCAGCAGTTACAGGCTGGATAACCTTCAGTACTTC. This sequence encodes CASSYRLDNLQYF.

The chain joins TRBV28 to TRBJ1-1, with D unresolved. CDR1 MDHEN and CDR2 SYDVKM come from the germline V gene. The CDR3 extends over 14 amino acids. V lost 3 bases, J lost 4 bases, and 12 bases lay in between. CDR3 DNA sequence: TGTGCCAGCAGTTTTGTGCCGGTGAGCACTGAAGCTTTCTTT. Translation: CASSFVPVSTEAFF.

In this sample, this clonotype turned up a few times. In DNA, the CDR3 is TGTGCCAGCTCACCGGATAAATCCTACAATGAGCAGTTCTTC. This codes for CASSPDKSYNEQFF. This chain links TRBV18 with TRBJ2-1; D is uncertain. Trimming took off 3 bases at V and 1 base at J, with 7 bases between the two ends. The CDR3 consists of 14 residues. The germline V gene has CDR1 KGHSH and CDR2 LQKENI.